This T cell receptor (beta chain) was captured in a study of cytomegalovirus exposure and HLA in healthy donors. This PCR relied on a set of 60 Vbeta primers and 13 Jbeta primers. In the authors' workflow: Later work found tens of millions of unique TCR beta chains, with roughly 11 million shared. The method was immunoSEQ multiplex PCR; TCRdb's version includes in-frame clones alone and lacks a portion of them. V, J and clone size reflect that table, while D and trimming were determined from the DNA. The table records under 110,000 clones, 70% to 85% of them present only once. Germline V gene lookup returns CDR1 MNHEY and CDR2 SMNVEV (reference sequence). J gave up 4 bases and V 3 bases, and 1 base lay outside the gene matches. CDR3 length: 13 amino acids. Sampled while nominally healthy, donors likely had unrecorded immune exposures.

The sequenced sample was PBMCs. The chain links TRBV27 to TRBJ2-5, with 8 bases identical to TRBD2. This clonotype was obtained from a boy between 10 and 17 years old in good health and CMV-seronegative. The CDR3 region has the DNA TGTGCCAGCAGTTTTGGACTAGCAGAGACCCAGTACTTC. Encoded protein: CASSFGLAETQYF.